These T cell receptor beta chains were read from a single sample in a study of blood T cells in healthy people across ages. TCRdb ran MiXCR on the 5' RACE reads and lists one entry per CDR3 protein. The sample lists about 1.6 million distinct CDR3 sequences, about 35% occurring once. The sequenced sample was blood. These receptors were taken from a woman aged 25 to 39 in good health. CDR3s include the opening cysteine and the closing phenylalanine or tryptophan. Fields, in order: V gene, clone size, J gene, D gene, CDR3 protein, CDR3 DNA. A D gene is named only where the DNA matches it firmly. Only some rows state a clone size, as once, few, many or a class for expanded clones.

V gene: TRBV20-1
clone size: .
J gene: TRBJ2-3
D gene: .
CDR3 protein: CSARDLGGPNLRSTSTDTQYF
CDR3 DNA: TGCAGTGCTAGAGATCTTGGAGGCCCTAATCTACGGTCAACCAGCACAGATACGCAGTATTTT

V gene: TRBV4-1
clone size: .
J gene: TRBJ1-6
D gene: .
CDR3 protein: CASSQDLTILNSPLHF
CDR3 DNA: TGCGCCAGCAGCCAAGATCTGACTATTCTGAATTCACCCCTCCACTTT

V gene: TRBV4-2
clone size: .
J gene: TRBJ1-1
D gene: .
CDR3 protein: CASSQDEVRGLTNTEAFF
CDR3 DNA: TGTGCCAGCAGCCAAGATGAGGTGCGGGGACTGACGAACACTGAAGCTTTCTTT

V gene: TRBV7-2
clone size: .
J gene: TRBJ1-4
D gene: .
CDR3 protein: CASSLMGVNEKLFF
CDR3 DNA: TGTGCCAGCAGCTTAATGGGTGTTAATGAAAAACTGTTTTTT

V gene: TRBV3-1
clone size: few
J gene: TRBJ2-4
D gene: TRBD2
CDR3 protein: CASSQEAGGPDKQYF
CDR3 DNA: TGTGCCAGCAGCCAGGAAGCGGGAGGGCCTGACAAGCAGTACTTC

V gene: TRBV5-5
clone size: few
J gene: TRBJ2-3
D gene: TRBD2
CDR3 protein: CASSLTPASGADTQYF
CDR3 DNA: TGTGCCAGCAGCTTGACTCCGGCTAGCGGGGCAGATACGCAGTATTTT

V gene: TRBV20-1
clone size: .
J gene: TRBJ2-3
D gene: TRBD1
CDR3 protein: CSAKQGELTDTQYF
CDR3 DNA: TGCAGTGCTAAGCAGGGGGAGCTGACAGATACGCAGTATTTT

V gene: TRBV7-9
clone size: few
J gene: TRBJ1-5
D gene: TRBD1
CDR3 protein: CASSPGQGETQPQHF
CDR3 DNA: TGTGCCAGCAGCCCAGGACAGGGTGAAACTCAGCCCCAGCATTTT

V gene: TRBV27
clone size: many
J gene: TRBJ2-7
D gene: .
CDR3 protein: CASSFMAGNYEQYF
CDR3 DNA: TGTGCCAGCAGTTTTATGGCGGGGAACTACGAGCAGTACTTC

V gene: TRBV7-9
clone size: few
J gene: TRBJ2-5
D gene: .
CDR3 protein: CASSSGQFPAGYQETQYF
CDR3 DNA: TGTGCCAGCAGCTCCGGACAGTTTCCAGCGGGGTACCAAGAGACCCAGTACTTC

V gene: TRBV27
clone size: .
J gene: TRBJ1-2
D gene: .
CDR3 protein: CANGPTCYTF
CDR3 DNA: TGTGCCAACGGACCGACTTGCTACACCTTC

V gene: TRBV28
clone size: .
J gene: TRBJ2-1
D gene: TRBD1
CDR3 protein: CASRPQGANEQFF
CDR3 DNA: TGTGCCAGCAGACCACAGGGGGCGAATGAGCAGTTCTTC

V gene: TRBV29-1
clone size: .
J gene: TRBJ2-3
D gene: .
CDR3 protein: CSVEDRGTSTDTQYF
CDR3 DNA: TGCAGCGTTGAAGATCGGGGGACTAGCACAGATACGCAGTATTTT

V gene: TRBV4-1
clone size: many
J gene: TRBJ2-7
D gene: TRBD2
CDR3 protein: CASSHTTSGGDSEQYF
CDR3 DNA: TGCGCCAGCAGCCACACTACTAGCGGGGGTGATTCCGAGCAGTACTTC

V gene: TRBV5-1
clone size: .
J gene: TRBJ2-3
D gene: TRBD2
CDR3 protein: CASSLRETSSPTDTQYF
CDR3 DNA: TGCGCCAGCAGCCTCCGAGAGACTAGCAGTCCCACAGATACGCAGTATTTT

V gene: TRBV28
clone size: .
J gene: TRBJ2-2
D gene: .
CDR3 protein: CASFYGAPNTGELFF
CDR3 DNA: TGTGCCAGCTTCTATGGGGCACCGAACACCGGGGAGCTGTTTTTT

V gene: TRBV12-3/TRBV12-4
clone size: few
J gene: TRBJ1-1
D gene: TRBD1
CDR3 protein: CASSIQGPVRGSEAFF
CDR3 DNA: TGTGCCAGCAGTATACAGGGGCCGGTAAGGGGTAGTGAAGCTTTCTTT

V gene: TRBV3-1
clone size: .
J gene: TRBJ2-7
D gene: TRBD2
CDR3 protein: CASSHASRGLATNEQYF
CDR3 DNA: TGTGCCAGCAGCCATGCCTCGCGGGGACTAGCCACCAACGAGCAGTACTTC

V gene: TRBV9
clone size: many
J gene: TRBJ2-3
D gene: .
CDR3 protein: CASSVAGGYTDTQYF
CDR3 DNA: TGTGCCAGCAGCGTAGCCGGAGGGTACACAGATACGCAGTATTTT

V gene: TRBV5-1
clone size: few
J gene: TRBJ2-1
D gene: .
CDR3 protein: CASSDVGEQFF
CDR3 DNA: TGCGCCAGCAGCGACGTAGGTGAGCAGTTCTTC

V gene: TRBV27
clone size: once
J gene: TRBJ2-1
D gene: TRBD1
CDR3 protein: CASSLRDRAFNEQFF
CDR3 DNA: TGTGCCAGCAGTCTCCGGGACAGGGCCTTCAATGAGCAGTTCTTC

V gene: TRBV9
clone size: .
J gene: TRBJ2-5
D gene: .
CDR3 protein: CASSGGGQVQETQYF
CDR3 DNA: TGTGCCAGCAGCGGAGGGGGACAAGTGCAGGAGACCCAGTACTTC

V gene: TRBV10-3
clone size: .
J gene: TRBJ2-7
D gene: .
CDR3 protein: CAISNHARTGGFSEQYF
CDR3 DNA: TGTGCCATCAGTAACCACGCCAGAACAGGCGGGTTCAGTGAGCAGTACTTC

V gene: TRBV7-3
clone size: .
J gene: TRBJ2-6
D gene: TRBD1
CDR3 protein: CASSLGQGLGTNVLTF
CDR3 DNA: TGTGCCAGCAGCTTGGGACAGGGATTGGGGACCAACGTCCTGACTTTC

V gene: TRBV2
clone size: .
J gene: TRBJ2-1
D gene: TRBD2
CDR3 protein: CASSDTGLEKQFF
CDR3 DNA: TGTGCCAGCAGTGATACGGGACTAGAGAAGCAGTTCTTC

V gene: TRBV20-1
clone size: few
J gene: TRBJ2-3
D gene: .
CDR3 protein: CSALQRGATDTQYF
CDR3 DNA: TGCAGTGCTCTCCAACGGGGGGCCACAGATACGCAGTATTTT

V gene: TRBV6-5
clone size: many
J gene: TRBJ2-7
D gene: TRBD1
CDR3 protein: CASSTGVEQYF
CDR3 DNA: TGTGCCAGCAGCACAGGGGTGGAGCAGTACTTC

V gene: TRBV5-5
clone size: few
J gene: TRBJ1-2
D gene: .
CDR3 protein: CASSSDGTYGYTF
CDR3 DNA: TGTGCCAGCAGCTCCGACGGAACCTATGGCTACACCTTC

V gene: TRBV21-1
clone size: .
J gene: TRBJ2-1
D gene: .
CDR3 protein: CASSKVEREGFGEQFF
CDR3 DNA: TGTGCCAGCAGCAAAGTGGAGCGGGAGGGTTTCGGTGAGCAGTTCTTC

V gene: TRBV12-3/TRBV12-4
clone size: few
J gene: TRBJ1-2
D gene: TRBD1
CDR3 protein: CASSGGPGTGYGYTF
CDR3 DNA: TGTGCCAGCAGTGGGGGACCCGGGACAGGCTATGGCTACACCTTC

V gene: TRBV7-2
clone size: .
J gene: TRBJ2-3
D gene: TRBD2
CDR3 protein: CASSSRERGNTQYF
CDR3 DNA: TGTGCCAGCAGCTCCCGCGAGCGGGGTAATACGCAGTATTTT

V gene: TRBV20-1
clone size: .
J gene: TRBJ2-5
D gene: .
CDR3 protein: CSARGRFQETQYF
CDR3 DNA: TGCAGTGCTAGAGGGCGGTTCCAAGAGACCCAGTACTTC

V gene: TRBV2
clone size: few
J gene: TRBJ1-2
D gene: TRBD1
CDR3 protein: CASSEWDSLVGGDGYTF
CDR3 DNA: TGTGCCAGCAGTGAATGGGACAGCCTAGTCGGGGGAGATGGCTACACCTTC

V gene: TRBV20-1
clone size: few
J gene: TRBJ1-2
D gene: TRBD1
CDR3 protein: CSVPGQAVSSGYTF
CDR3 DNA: TGCAGTGTCCCAGGACAGGCGGTTAGCAGTGGCTACACCTTC

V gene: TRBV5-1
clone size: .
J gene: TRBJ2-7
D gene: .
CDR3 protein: CASSVFGNPYEQYF
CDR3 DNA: TGCGCCAGCAGCGTCTTTGGAAACCCCTACGAGCAGTACTTC

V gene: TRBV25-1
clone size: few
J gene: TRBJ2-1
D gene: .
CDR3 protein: CASFGKGRAYNEQFF
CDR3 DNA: TGTGCCAGTTTCGGAAAGGGCAGGGCCTACAATGAGCAGTTCTTC

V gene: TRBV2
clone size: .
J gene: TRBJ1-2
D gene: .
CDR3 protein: CASSDRDLVHTF
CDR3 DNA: TGTGCCAGCAGTGACAGGGACCTCGTCCACACCTTC

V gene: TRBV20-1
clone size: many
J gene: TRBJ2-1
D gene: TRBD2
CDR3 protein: CSAAGTSGLYNEQFF
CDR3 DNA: TGCAGTGCCGCTGGGACTAGCGGACTCTACAATGAGCAGTTCTTC

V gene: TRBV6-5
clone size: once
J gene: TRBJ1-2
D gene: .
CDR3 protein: CASRPPSLYGYTF
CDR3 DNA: TGTGCCAGCCGTCCCCCGTCTCTCTATGGCTACACCTTC

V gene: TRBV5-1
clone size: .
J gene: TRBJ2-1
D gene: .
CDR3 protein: CASSPQGAYSYNEQFF
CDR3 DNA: TGCGCCAGCAGCCCTCAAGGGGCCTACTCCTACAATGAGCAGTTCTTC

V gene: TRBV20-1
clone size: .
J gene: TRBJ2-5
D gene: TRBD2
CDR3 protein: CSARGDYSGLTQYF
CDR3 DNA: TGCAGTGCTAGAGGGGACTATTCCGGGTTGACCCAGTACTTC

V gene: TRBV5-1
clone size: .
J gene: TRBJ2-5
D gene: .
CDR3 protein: CASKLQSPQETQYF
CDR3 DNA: TGCGCCAGCAAACTTCAATCCCCCCAAGAGACCCAGTACTTC